Listed here are 3 T cell receptor beta chains from one sample, sequenced in a study of shared clonotypes between healthy human individuals. Some clones are missing from TCRdb's copy, which holds only in-frame ones; the method was immunoSEQ multiplex PCR. The data show fewer than 1.6 million clones, 98% seen once. The sample comprised naive CD4+ T cells sorted from blood. Specified subset: CD45RA+ positively selected. All receptors come from a man under 40 in good health.

J is TRBJ1-4 and V is TRBV7-2; tentative D call: TRBD1 (5 bases). V gave up 4 bases and J gave up 4 bases, with 13 bases separating them. This CDR3 has 15 amino acids. From germline, CDR1 is SGHTA and CDR2 FQGNSA. CDR3 amino acids: CASSYPGGFNEKLFF. The CDR3 DNA follows: TGTGCCAGCAGCTATCCCGGGGGTTTTAATGAAAAACTGTTTTTT.

This chain joins TRBV5-1 and TRBJ2-6; the D gene could be TRBD1 or TRBD2 (5 bases each). With 4 bases removed from V and 1 base from J, the gap between germline ends came to 12 bases. CDR3 length equals 16 residues. The germline V gene has CDR1 SGHRS and CDR2 YFSETQ. CDR3 sequence: CASSADRLSGANVLTF. Here the CDR3 DNA reads TGCGCCAGCAGCGCTGACAGACTATCTGGGGCCAACGTCCTGACTTTC.

This rearrangement joins TRBV28 to TRBJ2-3; D is undetermined. The CDR3 spans 13 residues. CDR1 and CDR2 (germline): MDHEN, SYDVKM. Trimming pared 7 bases from V and 6 bases from J, leaving 14 bases between. This chain's CDR3 is CASTLRRLDTQYF. DNA of the CDR3: TGTGCCAGCACCTTACGGCGCTTGGATACGCAGTATTTT.